Listed here are 23 T cell receptor beta chains from one sample, sequenced in a study of sequential checkpoint blockade in melanoma. Here immunoSEQ multiplex PCR was the method, and the copy in TCRdb shows in-frame clones only, minus some. The repertoire holds about 5,000 clones, with 25% to 40% as singletons. Treatment meaning: randomized to nivolumab then ipilimumab (arm A) or the reverse (arm B). The sequenced sample was tumor tissue (inferred from file names), obtained from a patient given nivolumab and ipilimumab in sequence. The receptor set was obtained from a human donor with melanoma.

This clone has a handful of counts. The V call is TRBV6-8, the J call TRBJ1-1, with TRBD1 matching 11 bases. Trimming at V came to 8 bases and at J to 11 bases, leaving 7 bases not matched to a gene. The CDR3 contains 12 residues. Per germline, CDR1 MNHGY and CDR2 SAAAGT. The CDR3 nucleotides are TGTGCCAGCCGCCCGGGGACAGGGGGGGCTTTCTTT. Translated, it gives CASRPGTGGAFF.

The V and J genes are TRBV14 and TRBJ1-2; D remains unclear. The CDR3 runs to 16 residues. V gave up 2 bases and J gave up 7 bases, with 20 bases separating them. Germline values: CDR1 SGHDN, CDR2 FVKESK. The CDR3 loop is CASSQRAGSHSGGYTF. CDR3 DNA: TGTGCCAGCAGCCAAAGGGCAGGATCGCATTCCGGTGGCTACACCTTC.

This rearrangement joins TRBV29-1 to TRBJ1-2; 7 positions agree with TRBD1. With V trimmed by 4 bases and J by 4 bases, 15 bases remained unmatched. The germline V gene has CDR1 SQVTM and CDR2 ANQGSEA. This CDR3 spans 16 amino acids. The chain's CDR3 is CSVVESKGAYLYGYTF. CDR3 coding DNA: TGCAGCGTTGTGGAAAGTAAGGGGGCGTATCTCTATGGCTACACCTTC.

This chain links TRBV27 with TRBJ2-7; tentatively, D is TRBD1 (5 bases). V was trimmed by 7 bases and J by 0 bases, leaving 16 bases between them. The CDR3 length is 15 residues. Germline V lookup: CDR1 MNHEY, CDR2 SMNVEV (reference sequence). The chain's CDR3 is CASKSLQESSYEQYF. Written as DNA, the CDR3 is TGTGCCAGCAAGTCGTTACAGGAGAGCTCCTACGAGCAGTACTTC.

V gene TRBV23-1 combines with J gene TRBJ1-2; a weak D match, TRBD1 (6 bases). TRBV23-1 is given ORF status, its function remaining uncertain. Trimming left V 6 bases short and J 6 bases short, with 17 bases between. The CDR3 loop spans 14 amino acids. DNA for the CDR3: TGCGCCAGCAGCCCAGCCGCAGGGGACGATGGCTACACCTTC. Protein: CASSPAAGDDGYTF.

The chain links TRBV5-1 to TRBJ1-4; D call uncertain. CDR1 and CDR2 from the germline V gene are SGHRS and YFSETQ. This CDR3 contains 16 residues. V was cut by 0 bases and J by 5 bases, with 14 bases left in between. The CDR3 reads CASSLAVNSWNEKLFF. CDR3 coding DNA: TGCGCCAGCAGCTTGGCCGTGAACAGTTGGAATGAAAAACTGTTTTTT.

This clone was observed a handful of times. CDR3 region: CASSITRQGRAFF. In nucleotides, the CDR3 is TGTGCCAGTAGTATCACTCGACAGGGTCGCGCTTTCTTT. The rearrangement uses TRBV19 and TRBJ1-1; 7 bases match TRBD1. The length of the CDR3 is 13 residues. V dropped 3 bases and J dropped 11; count of bases not matched to a gene: 9. The V gene's germline CDR1 is LNHDA and CDR2 SQIVND (reference sequence).

The V gene is TRBV7-7, the J gene TRBJ2-3; TRBD1 matches 9 bases. With 7 bases clipped from V and 0 bases from J, the junction kept 5 bases outside the gene matches. The germline gives CDR1 SSHAT, CDR2 FNYEAQ (reference sequence). This CDR3 comprises 15 residues. The CDR3 reads CASTMTGGSTDTQYF. Written as DNA, the CDR3 is TGTGCCAGCACCATGACAGGGGGGAGCACAGATACGCAGTATTTT.

In its sample, this clone was seen a few times. The rearrangement uses TRBV11-3 and TRBJ2-1; 9 bases are a match to TRBD1. Losses at the gene ends were 4 bases for V and 9 bases for J; bases not matched to a gene: 10. The CDR3 has 15 residues. From germline, CDR1 is SGHNT and CDR2 YENEEA. This CDR3 is CASSSARDRGGEQFF. The CDR3 DNA reads TGTGCCAGCAGCTCCGCGCGAGACAGGGGGGGTGAGCAGTTCTTC.

In its sample, this clone was seen a few times. The DNA for the CDR3 is TGCGCCAGCAGCCAAGAGGGGGGGTTCTACAATGAGCAGTTCTTC. Translated, it gives CASSQEGGFYNEQFF. This chain connects TRBV4-1 to TRBJ2-1; 7 positions agree with TRBD2. V shed 0 bases and J 3 bases; nucleotides not matched to a gene: 2. The CDR3 spans 15 residues. Per germline, CDR1 MGHRA and CDR2 YSYEKL.

The J gene is TRBJ2-1, the V gene TRBV6-1; weak D call: TRBD1 (6 bases). V was shortened by 1 base and J by 8 bases, with 9 bases between the two germline ends. In germline, CDR1 is MNHNS, CDR2 SASEGT. The CDR3 sequence is 13 residues long. The CDR3 coding sequence is TGTGCCAGCAGTGAAGACAGGGAGCATGAGCAGTTCTTC. As protein: CASSEDREHEQFF.

The chain employs TRBV6-8 and TRBJ2-7; 9 bases are a match to TRBD1. Germline V lookup: CDR1 MNHGY, CDR2 SAAAGT. The CDR3 spans 14 residues. J gave up 3 bases and V 5 bases, and 5 bases lay outside the gene matches. The CDR3 DNA sequence: TGTGCCAGCAGTCTACAGGGGGCGAACTACGAGCAGTACTTC. Translation: CASSLQGANYEQYF.

The chain has TRBV28 and TRBJ2-5, with D hard to call. The CDR3 loop spans 14 amino acids. Trimming removed 3 bases from V and 1 base from J, with 9 bases in between. Germline V gives CDR1 MDHEN, CDR2 SYDVKM. The CDR3, as DNA: TGTGCCAGCAGTTTCCGAAGGCCCCAAGAGACCCAGTACTTC. It codes for CASSFRRPQETQYF.

This clone has a handful of counts. The genes are TRBV15 and TRBJ2-2, with 8 bases identical to TRBD1. The germline V gene encodes CDR1 LNHNV and CDR2 YYDKDF (reference sequence). CDR3 size: 16 residues. The J segment lost 3 bases and the V segment lost 5 bases, leaving 8 bases of the junction unmatched. The CDR3 here is CATSAGQGAHTGELFF. CDR3 coding DNA: TGTGCCACCAGCGCCGGACAGGGTGCTCACACCGGGGAGCTGTTTTTT.

This clone was seen only a few times. The V call is TRBV27, the J call TRBJ2-5; 9 nucleotides align to TRBD2. With 2 bases clipped from V and 4 bases from J, the junction kept 14 bases outside the gene matches. The CDR3 sequence is 18 residues long. Germline-derived CDR1 and CDR2 are MNHEY and SMNVEV (reference sequence). CDR3 residues: CASSLSQIAGALGETQYF. The CDR3 region has the DNA TGTGCCAGCAGTTTAAGTCAAATAGCGGGAGCCCTGGGAGAGACCCAGTACTTC.

This clone has only a few counts. CDR3 residues: CASSYKPTSNYGYTF. CDR3 sequence (DNA): TGTGCCAGCAGTTACAAGCCCACATCTAACTATGGCTACACCTTC. The chain joins TRBV6-8 to TRBJ1-2; D not resolved. The CDR3 is 15 amino acids. Trimming shortened V by 2 bases and J by 0 bases, and 10 bases separated the two germline ends. The germline V gene has CDR1 MNHGY and CDR2 SAAAGT.

The genes are TRBV19 and TRBJ1-5; no clear D gene. Germline loops: CDR1 LNHDA, CDR2 SQIVND (reference sequence). The CDR3 sequence is 16 residues long. V lost 3 bases to trimming and J lost 2 bases, with 14 bases between them. CDR3 sequence: CASSMIRVVGNQPQHF. The DNA for the CDR3 is TGTGCCAGTAGTATGATTAGGGTAGTAGGCAATCAGCCCCAGCATTTT.

V is TRBV30 and J is TRBJ1-2, with a possible D match to TRBD1 (5 bases). The germline CDR1 and CDR2 sequences are GTSNPN and SVGIG (reference sequence). V lost 2 bases, J lost 8 bases, and 18 bases lay in between. The CDR3 covers 14 residues. In DNA, the CDR3 is TGTGCCTGGAGTCGGGATTCCAAGGGGTTCGGCTACACCTTC. Translating gives CAWSRDSKGFGYTF.

This clone has more than one count but fewer than ten. This rearrangement joins TRBV19 to TRBJ1-4, with no clear D. The CDR3 is made up of 16 amino acids. The germline gives CDR1 LNHDA, CDR2 SQIVND (reference sequence). V lost 4 bases, J lost 2 bases, and 14 bases lay in between. CDR3 region: CASSKTLGATNEKLFF. In DNA, the CDR3 is TGTGCCAGTAGTAAGACACTGGGCGCGACTAATGAAAAACTGTTTTTT. Using reference TRBV19 and TRBJ1-4 for the parts outside the CDR3, the full variable domain is DGGITQSPKYLFRKEGQNVTLSCEQNLNHDAMYWYRQDPGQGLRLIYYSQIVNDFQKGDIAEGYSVSREKKESFPLTVTSAQKNPTAFYLCASSKTLGATNEKLFFGSGTQLSVL.

The CDR3, as DNA: TGTGCCAGCGGAAGACAGGGGTACAATGAGCAGTTCTTC. It translates to CASGRQGYNEQFF. V and J are TRBV19 and TRBJ2-1; 8 bases map to TRBD1. The CDR3 loop spans 13 amino acids. Germline trimming cut 9 bases from V and 4 bases from J; bases unmatched to any gene: 5. CDR1 and CDR2 (germline): LNHDA, SQIVND (reference sequence).

The chain links TRBV11-1 to TRBJ1-1, with TRBD1 matching over 9 bases. The trim removed 5 bases at V and 2 bases at J, leaving 9 bases unmatched. Germline loops: CDR1 SGHAT, CDR2 FQDESV (reference sequence). The CDR3 sequence is 16 residues long. The CDR3, as DNA: TGTGCCAGCAGCCGGGACAGGGTTCTTAGTAACACTGAAGCTTTCTTT. As protein: CASSRDRVLSNTEAFF.

By sample fraction, this clone is medium-sized. V is TRBV10-3 and J is TRBJ2-7; 9 nucleotides line up with TRBD1. The CDR3 spans 18 residues. CDR1 and CDR2 (germline): ENHRY, SYGVKD. V trimming: 1 base; J trimming: 2 bases; junction bases outside the gene matches: 12. The CDR3 sequence: CAISELGTGTRDPYEQYF. The CDR3 nucleotides are TGTGCCATCAGTGAGTTGGGGACAGGGACGAGGGACCCCTACGAGCAGTACTTC.

This clone is labeled medium-sized (0.01 to 0.1%). The rearrangement joins TRBV6-8 to TRBJ1-3; no clear D gene. Trimming cost V 2 bases and J 0 bases, with 8 bases left between them. Per germline, CDR1 MNHGY and CDR2 SAAAGT. The CDR3 is 15 amino acids. CDR3 nucleotides: TGTGCCAGCAGTTACACCCGGAGCTCTGGAAACACCATATATTTT. Translated: CASSYTRSSGNTIYF.